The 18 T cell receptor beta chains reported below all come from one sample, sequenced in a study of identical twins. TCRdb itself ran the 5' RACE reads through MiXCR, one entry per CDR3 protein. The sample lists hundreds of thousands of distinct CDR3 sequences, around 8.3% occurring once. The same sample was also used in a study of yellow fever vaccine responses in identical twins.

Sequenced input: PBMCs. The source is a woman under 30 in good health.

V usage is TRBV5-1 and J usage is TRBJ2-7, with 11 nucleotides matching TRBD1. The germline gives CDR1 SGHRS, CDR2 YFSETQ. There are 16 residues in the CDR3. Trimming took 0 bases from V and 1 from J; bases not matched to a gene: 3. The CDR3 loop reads CASSLEGQGGSYEQYF. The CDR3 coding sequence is TGCGCCAGCAGCTTGGAGGGACAGGGGGGGTCCTACGAGCAGTACTTC.

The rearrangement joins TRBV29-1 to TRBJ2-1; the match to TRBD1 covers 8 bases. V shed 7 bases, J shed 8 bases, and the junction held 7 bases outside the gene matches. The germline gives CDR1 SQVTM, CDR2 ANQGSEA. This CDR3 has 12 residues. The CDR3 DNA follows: TGCAGCGGGACAGGGCCCAGTGATGAGCAGTTCTTC. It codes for CSGTGPSDEQFF.

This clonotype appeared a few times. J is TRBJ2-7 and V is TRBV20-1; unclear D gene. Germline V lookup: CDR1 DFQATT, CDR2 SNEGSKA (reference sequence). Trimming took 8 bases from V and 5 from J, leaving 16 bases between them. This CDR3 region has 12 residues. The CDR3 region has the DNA TGCAGTCTACAGACCCCTCTCCACGAGCAGTACTTC. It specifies CSLQTPLHEQYF.

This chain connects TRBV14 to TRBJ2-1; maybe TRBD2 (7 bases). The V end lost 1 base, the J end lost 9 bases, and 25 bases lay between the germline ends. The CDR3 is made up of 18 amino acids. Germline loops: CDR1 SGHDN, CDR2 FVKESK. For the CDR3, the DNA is TGTGCCAGCAGCCAAGTCCTGGAGGGGGTCGGACCGGGGGGTGAGCAGTTCTTC. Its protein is CASSQVLEGVGPGGEQFF.

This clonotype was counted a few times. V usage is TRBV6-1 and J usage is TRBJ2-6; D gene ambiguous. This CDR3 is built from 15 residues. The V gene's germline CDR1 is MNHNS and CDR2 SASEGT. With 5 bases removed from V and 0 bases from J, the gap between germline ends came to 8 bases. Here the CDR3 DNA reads TGTGCCAGCAGTCGACCGAACTCTGGGGCCAACGTCCTGACTTTC. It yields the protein CASSRPNSGANVLTF.

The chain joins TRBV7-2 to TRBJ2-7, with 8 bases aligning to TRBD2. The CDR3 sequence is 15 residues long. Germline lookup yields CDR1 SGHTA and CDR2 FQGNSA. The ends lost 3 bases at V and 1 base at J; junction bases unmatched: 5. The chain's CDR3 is CASSLTSESSYEQYF. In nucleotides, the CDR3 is TGTGCCAGCAGCTTGACTAGCGAGAGTTCCTACGAGCAGTACTTC.

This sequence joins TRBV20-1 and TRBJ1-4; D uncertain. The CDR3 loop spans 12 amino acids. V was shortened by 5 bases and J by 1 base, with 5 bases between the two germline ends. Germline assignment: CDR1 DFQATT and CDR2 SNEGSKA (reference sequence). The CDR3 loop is CSAEGTNEKLFF. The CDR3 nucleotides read TGCAGTGCTGAGGGAACTAATGAAAAACTGTTTTTT.

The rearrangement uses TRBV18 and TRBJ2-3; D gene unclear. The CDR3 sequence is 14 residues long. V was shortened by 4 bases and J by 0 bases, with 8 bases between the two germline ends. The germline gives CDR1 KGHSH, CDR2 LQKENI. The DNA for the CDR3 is TGTGCCAGCTCACGCCAGGCTAGCACAGATACGCAGTATTTT. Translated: CASSRQASTDTQYF.

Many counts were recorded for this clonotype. The CDR3, as DNA: TGTGCCAGCAGCAAACCCAGGGACGCTACTGAGCAGTTCTTC. Translated: CASSKPRDATEQFF. This chain joins TRBV21-1 and TRBJ2-1; TRBD1 is taken as the D call from the table, unchecked against the DNA. TRBV21-1 is tagged as a pseudogene. There are 14 residues in the CDR3.

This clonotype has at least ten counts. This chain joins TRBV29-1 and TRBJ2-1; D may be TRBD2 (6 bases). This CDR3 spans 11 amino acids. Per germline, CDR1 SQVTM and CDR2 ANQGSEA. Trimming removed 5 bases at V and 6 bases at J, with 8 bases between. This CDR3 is CSVFGSNEQFF. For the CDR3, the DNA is TGCAGCGTTTTCGGGAGCAATGAGCAGTTCTTC.

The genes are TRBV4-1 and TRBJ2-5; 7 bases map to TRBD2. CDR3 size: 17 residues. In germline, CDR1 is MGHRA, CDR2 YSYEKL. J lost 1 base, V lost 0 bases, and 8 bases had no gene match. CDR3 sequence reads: CASSQDGRGGSQETQYF. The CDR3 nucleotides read TGCGCCAGCAGCCAAGATGGGCGCGGGGGATCCCAAGAGACCCAGTACTTC.

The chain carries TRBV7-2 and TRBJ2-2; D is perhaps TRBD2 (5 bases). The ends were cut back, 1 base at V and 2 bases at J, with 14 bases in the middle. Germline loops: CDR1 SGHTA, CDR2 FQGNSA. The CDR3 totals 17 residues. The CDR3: CASSLGGKRRNTGELFF. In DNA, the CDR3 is TGTGCCAGCAGCTTAGGTGGGAAGCGGAGAAACACCGGGGAGCTGTTTTTT.

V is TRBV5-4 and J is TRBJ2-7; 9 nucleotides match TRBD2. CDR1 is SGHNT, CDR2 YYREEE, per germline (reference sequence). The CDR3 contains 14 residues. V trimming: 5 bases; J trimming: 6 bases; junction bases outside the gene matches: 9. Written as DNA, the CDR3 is TGTGCCAGCAGTATTAGATTAGCGGGGGTCGAGCAGTACTTC. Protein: CASSIRLAGVEQYF. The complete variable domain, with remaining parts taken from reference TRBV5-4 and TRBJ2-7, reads ETGVTQSPTHLIKTRGQQVTLRCSSQSGHNTVSWYQQALGQGPQFIFQYYREEENGRGNFPPRFSGLQFPNYSSELNVNALELDDSALYLCASSIRLAGVEQYFGPGTRLTVT.

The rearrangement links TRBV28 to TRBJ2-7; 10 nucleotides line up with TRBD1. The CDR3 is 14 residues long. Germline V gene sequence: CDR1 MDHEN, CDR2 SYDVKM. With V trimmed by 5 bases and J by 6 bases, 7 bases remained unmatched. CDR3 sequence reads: CASSQDRGSAEQYF. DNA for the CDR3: TGTGCCAGCAGTCAGGACAGGGGGTCTGCCGAGCAGTACTTC.

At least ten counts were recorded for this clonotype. The DNA of the CDR3 is TGCAGCGCCGCAGAGGGAATGAACACTGAAGCTTTCTTT. Translated, it gives CSAAEGMNTEAFF. The chain carries TRBV29-1 and TRBJ1-1; D is unresolved. The CDR3 consists of 13 residues. The V end lost 7 bases, the J end lost 0 bases, and 12 bases lay between the germline ends. Germline V gene sequence: CDR1 SQVTM, CDR2 ANQGSEA.

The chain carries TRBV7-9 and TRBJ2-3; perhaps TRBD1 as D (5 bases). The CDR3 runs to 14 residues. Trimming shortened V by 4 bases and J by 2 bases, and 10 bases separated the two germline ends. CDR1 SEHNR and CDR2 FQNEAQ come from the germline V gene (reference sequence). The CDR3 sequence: CASSWVTATDTQYF. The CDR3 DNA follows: TGTGCCAGCAGCTGGGTGACAGCCACAGATACGCAGTATTTT.

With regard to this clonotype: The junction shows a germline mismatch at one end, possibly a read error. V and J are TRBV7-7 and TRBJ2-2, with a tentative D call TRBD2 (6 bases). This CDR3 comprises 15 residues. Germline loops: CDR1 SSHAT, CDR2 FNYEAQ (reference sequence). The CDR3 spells CASSSGAGSTGELFF. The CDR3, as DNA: TGTGCTAGCAGCTCCGGGGCGGGGTCCACCGGGGAGCTGTTTTTT.

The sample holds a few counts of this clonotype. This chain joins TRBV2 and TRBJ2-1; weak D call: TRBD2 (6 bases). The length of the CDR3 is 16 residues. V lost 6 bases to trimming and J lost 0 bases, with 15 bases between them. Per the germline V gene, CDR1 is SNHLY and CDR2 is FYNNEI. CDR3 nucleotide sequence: TGTGCCAGCAGACTTAGCGGATCAAGCTCCTACAATGAGCAGTTCTTC. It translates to CASRLSGSSSYNEQFF.